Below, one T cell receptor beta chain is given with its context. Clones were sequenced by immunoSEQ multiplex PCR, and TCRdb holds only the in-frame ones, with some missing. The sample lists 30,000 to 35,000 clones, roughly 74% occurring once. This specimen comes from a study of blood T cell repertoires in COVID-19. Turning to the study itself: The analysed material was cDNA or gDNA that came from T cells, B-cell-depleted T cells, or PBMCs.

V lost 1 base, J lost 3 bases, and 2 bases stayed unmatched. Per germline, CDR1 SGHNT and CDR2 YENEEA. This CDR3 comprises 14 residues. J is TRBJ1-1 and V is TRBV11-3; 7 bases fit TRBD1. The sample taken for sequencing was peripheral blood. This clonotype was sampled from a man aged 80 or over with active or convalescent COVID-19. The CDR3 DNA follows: TGTGCCAGCAGCTTAGGCGACAGGGACACTGAAGCTTTCTTT. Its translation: CASSLGDRDTEAFF.